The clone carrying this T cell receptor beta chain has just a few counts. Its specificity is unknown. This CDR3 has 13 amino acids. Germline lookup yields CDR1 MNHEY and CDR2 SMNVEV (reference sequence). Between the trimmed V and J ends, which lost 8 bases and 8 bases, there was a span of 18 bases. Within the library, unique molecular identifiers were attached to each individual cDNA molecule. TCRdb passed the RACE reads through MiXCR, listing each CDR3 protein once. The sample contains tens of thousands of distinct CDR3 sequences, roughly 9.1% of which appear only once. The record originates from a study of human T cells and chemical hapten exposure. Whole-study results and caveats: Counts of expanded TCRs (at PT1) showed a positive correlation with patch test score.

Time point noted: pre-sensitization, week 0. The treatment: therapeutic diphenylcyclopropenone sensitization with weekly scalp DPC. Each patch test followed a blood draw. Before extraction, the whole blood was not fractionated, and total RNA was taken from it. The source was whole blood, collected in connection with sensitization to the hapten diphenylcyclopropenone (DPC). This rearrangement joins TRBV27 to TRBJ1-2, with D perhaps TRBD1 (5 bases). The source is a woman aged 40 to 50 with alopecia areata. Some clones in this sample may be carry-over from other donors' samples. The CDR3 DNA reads TGTGCCAGCCGTTACGTCGGGGGAAGGGGCTACACCTTC. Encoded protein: CASRYVGGRGYTF.